Below are 29 T cell receptor beta chains sequenced from a single sample in a study of blood T cell repertoires in COVID-19. Some clones are missing from TCRdb's copy, which holds only in-frame ones; the method was immunoSEQ multiplex PCR. The repertoire holds a few hundred thousand clones, more than 75% seen once, with approximately 4.8% in the top ten. The sample taken for sequencing was peripheral blood. Receptors were obtained from a man aged 50-59 years with acute or convalescent COVID-19.

The genes are TRBV29-1 and TRBJ2-2, with 10 nucleotides matching TRBD1. The CDR3 covers 15 residues. The germline gives CDR1 SQVTM, CDR2 ANQGSEA. V was clipped by 4 bases and J by 7 bases; unmatched bases: 9. The CDR3 sequence: CSVARDRGRLGELFF. The CDR3 coding sequence is TGCAGCGTTGCCCGCGACAGGGGGCGCCTCGGGGAGCTGTTTTTT.

The chain has TRBV18 and TRBJ1-6, with 7 bases lining up with TRBD1. V gave up 1 base and J gave up 7 bases; unmatched junction bases: 1. The CDR3 extends over 14 amino acids. Germline V gene data show CDR1 as KGHSH and CDR2 as LQKENI. The DNA for the CDR3 is TGTGCCAGCTCACCACAGGGGGCAAATTCACCCCTCCACTTT. It specifies CASSPQGANSPLHF.

The chain joins TRBV27 to TRBJ2-3, with TRBD2 matching 7 bases. The CDR3 loop spans 15 amino acids. In germline, CDR1 is MNHEY, CDR2 SMNVEV (reference sequence). The V gene end was trimmed by 2 bases and the J gene end by 6 bases; junction bases not matched to a gene: 8. The CDR3 protein is CASSLGLGGSDTQYF. Written as DNA, the CDR3 is TGTGCCAGCAGTTTAGGACTAGGAGGTTCGGATACGCAGTATTTT.

This chain connects TRBV21-1 to TRBJ1-6; the table's TRBD1 call for D was not verified on the DNA. TRBV21-1 is assigned pseudogene status. The CDR3 sequence is 17 residues long. CDR3 in amino acids: CASSITGTGCLNSPLHF. The CDR3 DNA reads TGTGCCAGCAGCATTACCGGGACAGGGTGCTTGAATTCACCCCTCCACTTT.

The chain couples TRBV15 to TRBJ1-2; D remains ambiguous. V was cut by 0 bases and J by 3 bases, with 8 bases left in between. In germline, CDR1 is LNHNV, CDR2 YYDKDF (reference sequence). The CDR3 has 14 amino acids. The CDR3: CATSREGGDYGYTF. CDR3 in DNA: TGTGCCACCAGCAGAGAGGGAGGTGACTATGGCTACACCTTC.

The chain uses TRBV5-4 and TRBJ1-6, with D possibly being TRBD1 (6 bases). This CDR3 region has 14 residues. The germline gives CDR1 SGHNT, CDR2 YYREEE (reference sequence). Trimming took 0 bases from V and 7 from J, leaving 8 bases between them. The CDR3 loop is CASSLDRDNSPLHF. CDR3 nucleotide sequence: TGTGCCAGCAGCTTGGACAGGGACAATTCACCCCTCCACTTT.

J is TRBJ2-1 and V is TRBV19; the match to TRBD1 covers 7 bases. This CDR3 spans 16 amino acids. Germline V gene lookup returns CDR1 LNHDA and CDR2 SQIVND (reference sequence). V dropped 1 base and J dropped 4; count of bases not matched to a gene: 7. The CDR3 protein is CASSIAGGALYNEQFF. The CDR3 coding sequence is TGTGCCAGTAGTATAGCAGGGGGAGCCCTATACAATGAGCAGTTCTTC.

This chain joins TRBV12-5 and TRBJ1-2; D not resolved. Germline V gene data show CDR1 as LGHNT and CDR2 as FRNRAP. V was shortened by 5 bases and J by 4 bases, with 11 bases between the two germline ends. The CDR3 covers 13 residues. Here the CDR3 DNA reads TGTGCTAGTGGTCTTCAGACGGGCTATGGCTACACCTTC. Residues: CASGLQTGYGYTF.

J is TRBJ1-5 and V is TRBV10-2; no clear D gene. CDR3 length: 16 amino acids. Trimming removed 8 bases at V and 0 bases at J, with 17 bases between. Germline V gives CDR1 WSHSY, CDR2 SAAADI. The CDR3 nucleotides are TGCGCCAGCGCAAAGGGTAGGACTTATAGCAATCAGCCCCAGCATTTT. Translated, it gives CASAKGRTYSNQPQHF.

This clone was picked up a small number of times. The chain uses TRBV5-5 and TRBJ1-2; D possibly corresponds to TRBD1 (5 bases). V lost 2 bases and J 4 bases, leaving 12 bases between the germline ends. The V gene's germline CDR1 is SGHKS and CDR2 YYEKEE (reference sequence). The CDR3 is made up of 14 amino acids. The CDR3 DNA reads as TGTGCCAGCAGCTTCTTGGGCCAGGGCTATGGCTACACCTTC. As protein: CASSFLGQGYGYTF.

J is TRBJ2-3 and V is TRBV5-1, with a tentative D call TRBD1 (5 bases). The CDR3 sequence is 15 residues long. Germline CDR1 SGHRS, CDR2 YFSETQ. Trimming removed 4 bases at V and 1 base at J, with 13 bases between. CDR3: CASSPRQLGTDTQYF. The CDR3 region has the DNA TGCGCCAGCAGCCCGCGACAGCTAGGCACAGATACGCAGTATTTT. Full variable domain (remainder filled in from reference TRBV5-1 and TRBJ2-3): KAGVTQTPRYLIKTRGQQVTLSCSPISGHRSVSWYQQTPGQGLQFLFEYFSETQRNKGNFPGRFSGRQFSNSRSEMNVSTLELGDSALYLCASSPRQLGTDTQYFGPGTRLTVL.

This clone was picked up one time. The V call is TRBV7-8, the J call TRBJ1-1; 8 bases are shared with TRBD1. Germline V gene sequence: CDR1 SGHVS, CDR2 FQNEAQ. This CDR3 has 15 amino acids. V gave up 6 bases and J gave up 1 base; unmatched junction bases: 7. The CDR3 protein is CASRKTGTGNTEAFF. The CDR3 nucleotides read TGTGCCAGCAGAAAAACAGGGACAGGGAACACTGAAGCTTTCTTT.

This chain connects TRBV20-1 to TRBJ1-5; D is possibly TRBD1 (6 bases). Germline CDR1 and CDR2: DFQATT and SNEGSKA (reference sequence). This CDR3 has 11 residues. Trimming removed 3 bases from V and 6 bases from J, with 6 bases in between. In nucleotides, the CDR3 is TGCAGTGCTAGGGACAGTCAGCCCCAGCATTTT. It is translated as CSARDSQPQHF.

This chain connects TRBV5-1 to TRBJ2-5; D ambiguous. The CDR3 has 15 residues. Deletions cut 3 bases from V and 2 bases from J, with 14 bases between. The germline V gene has CDR1 SGHRS and CDR2 YFSETQ. CDR3: CASSYSQRTQETQYF. DNA of the CDR3: TGCGCCAGCAGCTATAGCCAGAGAACTCAAGAGACCCAGTACTTC.

This chain links TRBV25-1 with TRBJ2-1; D remains unclear. Between the trimmed V and J ends, which lost 3 bases and 0 bases, there was a span of 12 bases. Per germline, CDR1 MGHDK and CDR2 SYGVNS. The CDR3 totals 16 residues. The CDR3 DNA reads as TGTGCCAGCAGTGACGTTACAGCAAGCTCCTACAATGAGCAGTTCTTC. It translates to CASSDVTASSYNEQFF.

The gene calls are TRBV7-2 and TRBJ2-1, with 12 bases matching TRBD2. The CDR3 sequence is 19 residues long. V trimming: 5 bases; J trimming: 1 base; junction bases outside the gene matches: 12. Germline assignment: CDR1 SGHTA and CDR2 FQGNSA. The CDR3 reads CASSGGLRTSGGSYNEQFF. Written as DNA, the CDR3 is TGTGCCAGCAGCGGGGGACTGCGCACTAGCGGGGGGTCCTACAATGAGCAGTTCTTC. Complete variable domain (other parts from reference TRBV7-2 and TRBJ2-1): GAGVSQSPSNKVTEKGKDVELRCDPISGHTALYWYRQSLGQGLEFLIYFQGNSAPDKSGLPSDRFSAERTGGSVSTLTIQRTQQEDSAVYLCASSGGLRTSGGSYNEQFFGPGTRLTVL.

The rearrangement uses TRBV18 and TRBJ1-2; D not resolved. The CDR3 loop spans 12 amino acids. Per the germline V gene, CDR1 is KGHSH and CDR2 is LQKENI. Trimming pared 2 bases from V and 7 bases from J, leaving 8 bases between. The CDR3: CASSPGAAGYTF. In nucleotides, the CDR3 is TGTGCCAGCTCACCAGGAGCGGCTGGCTACACCTTC.

This sequence joins TRBV25-1 and TRBJ2-7; D call uncertain. CDR1 and CDR2 from the germline V gene are MGHDK and SYGVNS. The ends were cut back, 5 bases at V and 2 bases at J, with 10 bases in the middle. The CDR3 extends over 13 amino acids. CDR3 protein: CASSFGQAYEQYF. The CDR3 region has the DNA TGTGCCAGCAGTTTTGGCCAGGCCTACGAGCAGTACTTC.

The V gene is TRBV21-1, the J gene TRBJ1-1; the D segment call TRBD1 is taken from the table without a DNA check. TRBV21-1 is deemed a pseudogene. This CDR3 is 15 amino acids long. CDR3 residues: CASSRSDRGSVWAFF. DNA for the CDR3: TGTGCCAGCAGCCGCTCGGACAGGGGATCAGTGTGGGCTTTCTTT.

In this sample, this clone turned up a few times. CDR3 in amino acids: CASSPQWAGDYGYTF. In DNA form, the CDR3 reads TGTGCCAGTAGTCCTCAATGGGCAGGGGACTATGGCTACACCTTC. The rearrangement uses TRBV19 and TRBJ1-2; D perhaps matches TRBD1 (6 bases). The CDR3 extends over 15 amino acids. Per the germline V gene, CDR1 is LNHDA and CDR2 is SQIVND (reference sequence). V lost 5 bases, J lost 3 bases, and 16 bases lay in between.

This chain joins TRBV10-1 and TRBJ1-1; 8 bases match TRBD1. This CDR3 is 14 amino acids long. Trimming at V came to 2 bases and at J to 3 bases, leaving 2 bases not matched to a gene. Per germline, CDR1 WNHNN and CDR2 SYGVQD (reference sequence). CDR3 sequence reads: CASSEAQGDTEAFF. The CDR3, as DNA: TGCGCCAGCAGTGAGGCACAGGGGGACACTGAAGCTTTCTTT.

The gene calls are TRBV7-8 and TRBJ1-2, with 8 bases fitting TRBD1. Trimming cost V 5 bases and J 8 bases; bases outside gene matches: 16. Germline CDR1 reads SGHVS; CDR2 reads FQNEAQ. The CDR3 is 16 amino acids. The CDR3 DNA reads TGTGCCAGCAGCAAGGAGGAGGTCAGGGGGCTAGGAGGCTACACCTTC. Protein: CASSKEEVRGLGGYTF.

The chain is built from TRBV5-1 and TRBJ1-1; possible D gene TRBD1, 5 bases. Germline CDR1 reads SGHRS; CDR2 reads YFSETQ. V was trimmed by 4 bases and J by 3 bases, leaving 13 bases between them. CDR3 length equals 14 residues. The CDR3 nucleotides read TGCGCCAGCAGCAACGCGGGGACTTACACTGAAGCTTTCTTT. It encodes CASSNAGTYTEAFF.

The chain couples TRBV14 to TRBJ1-2; 9 bases align to TRBD1. Trimming removed 4 bases from V and 2 bases from J; junction bases left unmatched: 11. This CDR3 is 17 amino acids long. Germline V lookup: CDR1 SGHDN, CDR2 FVKESK. The chain's CDR3 is CASSPTFGQGKNYGYTF. The CDR3 DNA reads TGTGCCAGCAGCCCGACCTTCGGACAGGGGAAAAACTATGGCTACACCTTC. Together with reference TRBV14 and TRBJ1-2, the CDR3 gives the full variable domain: EAGVTQFPSHSVIEKGQTVTLRCDPISGHDNLYWYRRVMGKEIKFLLHFVKESKQDESGMPNNRFLAERTGGTYSTLKVQPAELEDSGVYFCASSPTFGQGKNYGYTFGSGTRLTVV.

The chain links TRBV2 to TRBJ1-3; D unclear. The CDR3 totals 15 residues. CDR1 is SNHLY and CDR2 is FYNNEI in the germline V gene. V dropped 2 bases and J dropped 4 bases, with 12 bases sitting between them. The CDR3 coding sequence is TGTGCCAGCAGTGAAAGCTGGGTAGCGGGAAACACCATATATTTT. It codes for CASSESWVAGNTIYF.

The V gene is TRBV29-1, the J gene TRBJ2-3; 9 nucleotides match TRBD2. Germline trimming cut 6 bases from V and 2 bases from J; bases unmatched to any gene: 6. Germline V CDR1 and CDR2: SQVTM, ANQGSEA. This CDR3 is built from 14 residues. DNA of the CDR3: TGCAGCGTAGCGGGGGGCGCCCTCACAGATACGCAGTATTTT. Translating gives CSVAGGALTDTQYF.

This chain joins TRBV5-1 and TRBJ1-1, with a possible D match to TRBD1 (5 bases). Germline CDR1 SGHRS, CDR2 YFSETQ. V was shortened by 0 bases and J by 3 bases, with 12 bases between the two germline ends. The CDR3 has 15 amino acids. The CDR3 loop reads CASSLAAGWDTEAFF. The CDR3 nucleotides read TGCGCCAGCAGCTTGGCAGCAGGGTGGGACACTGAAGCTTTCTTT.

This clone was seen just once. The chain links TRBV6-4 to TRBJ1-6; 7 nucleotides agree with TRBD1. The CDR3 spans 15 residues. The ends lost 3 bases at V and 5 bases at J; junction bases unmatched: 4. CDR1 and CDR2 (germline): MRHNA, SNTAGT. CDR3 amino acids: CASSEGRGNNSPLHF. CDR3 DNA sequence: TGTGCCAGCAGTGAAGGCAGGGGGAATAATTCACCCCTCCACTTT.

This clone was recorded once. The genes are TRBV20-1 and TRBJ1-2, with a weak D call TRBD1 (5 bases). Trimming cost V 3 bases and J 5 bases, with 19 bases left between them. Per the germline V gene, CDR1 is DFQATT and CDR2 is SNEGSKA (reference sequence). This CDR3 has 15 amino acids. The CDR3 region is CSASSQGKLGYGYTF. In nucleotides, the CDR3 is TGCAGTGCTAGTTCGCAGGGAAAGCTAGGGTATGGCTACACCTTC.